This TCR beta chain was sequenced in a study of blood T cell repertoires in COVID-19. Trimming cost V 5 bases and J 7 bases; bases outside gene matches: 5. The CDR3 contains 14 residues. Germline CDR1 reads MNHEY; CDR2 reads SVGEGT. Some clones are missing from TCRdb's copy, which holds only in-frame ones; the method was immunoSEQ multiplex PCR. Of over 10,000 clones listed, over 75% were seen once; the top ten hold 29%. V usage is TRBV6-2 or TRBV6-3 and J usage is TRBJ2-1; 10 nucleotides agree with TRBD1. Sequenced material: peripheral blood. The clonotype originates from a human donor in a cohort sampled during active COVID-19. CDR3 in amino acids: CASSGPGQGNEQFF. CDR3 sequence (DNA): TGTGCCAGCAGTGGGCCGGGACAGGGGAATGAGCAGTTCTTC.